This TCR beta chain is from a study of blood T cell repertoires in COVID-19. Background on the study: Collection of acute and convalescent COVID-19 samples took place in the United States, Italy and Spain.

The CDR3 is 12 amino acids. Trimming cost V 5 bases and J 7 bases; bases outside gene matches: 2. Using immunoSEQ multiplex PCR, the repertoire was profiled, and TCRdb retains in-frame clones only, with some absent. Among around 250,000 clones listed, about 88% were seen once. The sample was peripheral blood. The V and J genes are TRBV12-3 or TRBV12-4 and TRBJ2-1, with TRBD2 matching over 7 bases. The source is a woman aged 65 to 85 with active or convalescent COVID-19. Written as DNA, the CDR3 is TGTGCCAGCAGTCCACTAGCGAATGAGCAGTTCTTC. It encodes CASSPLANEQFF.